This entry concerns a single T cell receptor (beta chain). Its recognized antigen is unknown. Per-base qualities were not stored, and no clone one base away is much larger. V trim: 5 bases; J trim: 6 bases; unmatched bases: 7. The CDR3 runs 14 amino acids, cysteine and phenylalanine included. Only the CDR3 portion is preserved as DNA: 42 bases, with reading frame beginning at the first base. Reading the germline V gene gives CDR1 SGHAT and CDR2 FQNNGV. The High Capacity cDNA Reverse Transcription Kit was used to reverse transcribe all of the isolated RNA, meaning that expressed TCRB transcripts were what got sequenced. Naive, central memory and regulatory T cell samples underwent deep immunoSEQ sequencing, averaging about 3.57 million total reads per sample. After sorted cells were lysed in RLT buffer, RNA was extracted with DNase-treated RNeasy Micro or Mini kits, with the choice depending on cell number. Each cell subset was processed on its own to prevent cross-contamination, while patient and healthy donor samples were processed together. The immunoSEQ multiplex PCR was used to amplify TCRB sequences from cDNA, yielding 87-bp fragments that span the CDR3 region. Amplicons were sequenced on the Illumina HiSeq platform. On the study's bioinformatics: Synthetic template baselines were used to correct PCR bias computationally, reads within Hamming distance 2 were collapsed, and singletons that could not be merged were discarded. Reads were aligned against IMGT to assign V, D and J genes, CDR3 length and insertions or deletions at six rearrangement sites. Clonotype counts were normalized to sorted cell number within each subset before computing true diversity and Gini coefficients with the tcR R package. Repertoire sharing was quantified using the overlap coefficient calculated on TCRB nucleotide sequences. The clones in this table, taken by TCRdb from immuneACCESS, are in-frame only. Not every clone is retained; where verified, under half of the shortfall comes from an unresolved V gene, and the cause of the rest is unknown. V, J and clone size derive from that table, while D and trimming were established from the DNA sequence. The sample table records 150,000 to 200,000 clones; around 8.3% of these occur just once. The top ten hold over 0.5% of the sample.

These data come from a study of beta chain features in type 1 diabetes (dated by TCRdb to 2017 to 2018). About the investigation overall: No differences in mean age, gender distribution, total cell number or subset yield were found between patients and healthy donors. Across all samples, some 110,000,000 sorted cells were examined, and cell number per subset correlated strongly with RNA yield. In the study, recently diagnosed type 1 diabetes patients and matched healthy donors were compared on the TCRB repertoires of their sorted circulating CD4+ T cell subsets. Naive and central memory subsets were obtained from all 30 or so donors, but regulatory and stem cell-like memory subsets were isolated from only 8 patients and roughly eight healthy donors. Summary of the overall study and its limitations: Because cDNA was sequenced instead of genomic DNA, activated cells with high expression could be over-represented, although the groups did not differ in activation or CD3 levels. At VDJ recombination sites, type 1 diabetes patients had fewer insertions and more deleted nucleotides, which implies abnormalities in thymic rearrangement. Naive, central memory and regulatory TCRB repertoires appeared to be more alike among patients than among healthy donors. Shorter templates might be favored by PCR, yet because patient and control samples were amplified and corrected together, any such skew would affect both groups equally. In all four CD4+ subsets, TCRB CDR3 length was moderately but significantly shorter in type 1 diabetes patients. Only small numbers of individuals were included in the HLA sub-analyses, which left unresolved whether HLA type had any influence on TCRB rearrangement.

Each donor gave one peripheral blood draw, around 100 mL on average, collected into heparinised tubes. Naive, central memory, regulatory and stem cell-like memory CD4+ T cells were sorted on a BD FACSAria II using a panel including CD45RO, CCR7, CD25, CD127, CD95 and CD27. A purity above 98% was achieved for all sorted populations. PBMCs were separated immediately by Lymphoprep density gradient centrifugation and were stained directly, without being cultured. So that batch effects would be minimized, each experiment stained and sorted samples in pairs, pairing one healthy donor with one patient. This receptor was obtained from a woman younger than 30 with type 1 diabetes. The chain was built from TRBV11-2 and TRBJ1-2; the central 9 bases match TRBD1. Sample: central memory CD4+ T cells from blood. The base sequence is TGTGCCAGCAGCGTGGGACAGGGCGCGGATGGCTACACCTTC. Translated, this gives CASSVGQGADGYTF.